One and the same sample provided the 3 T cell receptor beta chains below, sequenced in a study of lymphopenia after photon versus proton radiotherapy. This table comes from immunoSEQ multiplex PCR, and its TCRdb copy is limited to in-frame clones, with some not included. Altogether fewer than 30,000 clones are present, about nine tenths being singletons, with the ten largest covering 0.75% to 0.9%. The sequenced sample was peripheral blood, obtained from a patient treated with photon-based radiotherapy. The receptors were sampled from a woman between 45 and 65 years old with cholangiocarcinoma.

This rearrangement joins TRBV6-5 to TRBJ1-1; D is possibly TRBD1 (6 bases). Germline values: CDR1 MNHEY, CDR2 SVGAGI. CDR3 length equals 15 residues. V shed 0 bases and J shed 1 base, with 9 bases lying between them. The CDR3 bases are TGTGCCAGCAGTTACTCGCTGGGGGCGAACACTGAAGCTTTCTTT. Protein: CASSYSLGANTEAFF.

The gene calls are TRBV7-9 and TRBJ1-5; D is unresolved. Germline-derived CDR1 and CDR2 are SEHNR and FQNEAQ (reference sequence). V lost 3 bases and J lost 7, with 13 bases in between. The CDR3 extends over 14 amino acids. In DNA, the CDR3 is TGTGCCAGCAGCTTTGATGGCTTGAGGCAGCCCCAGCATTTT. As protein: CASSFDGLRQPQHF.

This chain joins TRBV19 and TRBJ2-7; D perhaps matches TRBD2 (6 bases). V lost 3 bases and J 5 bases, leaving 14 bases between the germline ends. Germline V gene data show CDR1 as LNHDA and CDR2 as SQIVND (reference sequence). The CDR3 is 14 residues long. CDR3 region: CASSMSQGGDEQYF. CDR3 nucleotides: TGTGCCAGTAGTATGTCCCAGGGAGGCGACGAGCAGTACTTC.